A selection of T cell receptor beta chains follows, all from one sample in a study of T cell responses to AZD1222 COVID-19 vaccine. Profiled with immunoSEQ multiplex PCR; TCRdb holds only in-frame clones, not every one. The sample contains more than 45,000 clones, approximately 84% of which appear only once. Sequenced material: peripheral blood, taken on day 0 of AZD1222 vaccination. These receptors all come from an adult in good health. Each CDR3 is given with its conserved first and last residue. The order of the fields is J gene, clone size, D gene, V gene, CDR3 DNA, CDR3 protein. The D gene is left open where the match is weak. Some rows have no size entry. The others give once, few or many, or a class for an expanded clone.

TRBJ2-1	-	-	TRBV15	TGTGCCACCAGCAGAGCGGAGACTAAAAACAATGAGCAGTTCTTC	CATSRAETKNNEQFF
TRBJ2-1	-	TRBD2	TRBV30	TGTGCCTGGAGTGTAGGGTTATTAGCGGGATATGAGCAGTTCTTC	CAWSVGLLAGYEQFF
TRBJ1-6	-	TRBD1	TRBV28	TGTGCCAGCAGTCTCGACAGGGGCCTTGGGTTTACCCTCCACTTT	CASSLDRGLGFTLHF
TRBJ1-1	-	-	TRBV4-3	TGCGCCAGCAGCCAGTACCCTTTCACTGAAGCTTTCTTT	CASSQYPFTEAFF
TRBJ2-7	-	TRBD1	TRBV5-4	TGTGCCAGCAGCTTAGACAGGGGGCAGGACGAGCAGTACTTC	CASSLDRGQDEQYF
TRBJ1-6	-	-	TRBV18	TGTGCCAGCTCACCCCAGAGCTCCTATAATTCACCCCTCCACTTT	CASSPQSSYNSPLHF
TRBJ1-1	-	-	TRBV5-1	TGCGCCAGCAGCTATGGACTTGAAGCTTTCTTT	CASSYGLEAFF
TRBJ2-7	-	-	TRBV19	TGTGCCAGTAGTATAGGCAGGACCTACGAGCAGTACTTC	CASSIGRTYEQYF
TRBJ1-1	-	-	TRBV29-1	TGCAGCGGAAGCCGGGACCAGGGGGAAGCTTTCTTT	CSGSRDQGEAFF
TRBJ1-4	-	-	TRBV30	TGTGCCTGGACCCCGGGACACGAGCCTGAAAAACTGTTTTTT	CAWTPGHEPEKLFF
TRBJ2-7	-	TRBD2	TRBV7-2	TGTGCCAGCAGCTCTTTTGCGGGAGGTCTTAACGAGCAGTACTTC	CASSSFAGGLNEQYF
TRBJ1-1	-	TRBD1	TRBV7-9	TGTGCCAGCACCACGACAGGGGGGATTGAAGCTTTCTTT	CASTTTGGIEAFF
TRBJ1-1	-	-	TRBV19	TGTGCCAGTTCTTGGGGGGCGGGTGAAGCTTTCTTT	CASSWGAGEAFF
TRBJ1-1	-	-	TRBV28	TGTGCCAGCACGCCGGGAGTTGGGGCTTTCTTT	CASTPGVGAFF
TRBJ2-7	-	-	TRBV11-2	TGTGCCAGCAGCTTAGTTTATAGGGCAGGGCCTCTCTACGAGCAGTACTTC	CASSLVYRAGPLYEQYF
TRBJ1-2	-	-	TRBV21-1	TGTGCCAGCAGCAAAGCAGATCGGGGGGAAAAGGGCTACACCTTC	CASSKADRGEKGYTF
TRBJ2-1	-	-	TRBV4-1	TGCGCCAGCAGCCAATGGAGGGTCGACAATGAGCAGTTCTTC	CASSQWRVDNEQFF
TRBJ2-2	-	-	TRBV19	TGTGCCAGTAGTATAGGGTTCCCACTAACGAACACCGGGGAGCTGTTTTTT	CASSIGFPLTNTGELFF
TRBJ2-3	-	TRBD1	TRBV23-1	TGCGCCAGCAGTCTAGGGGTAGGGGGCAGAGCAGATACGCAGTATTTT	CASSLGVGGRADTQYF
TRBJ2-5	-	-	TRBV7-9	TGTGCCAGCAGCTTGGGTCGGGCCAGGGACCAGTACTTC	CASSLGRARDQYF
TRBJ2-7	once	TRBD2	TRBV9	TGTGCCAGCAGCGTAGGACTAGCCGAGGTCGAGCAGTACTTC	CASSVGLAEVEQYF
TRBJ2-7	-	-	TRBV24-1	TGTGCCACCAGTGATAAAGGGACTGCCTCCTACGAGCAGTACTTC	CATSDKGTASYEQYF
TRBJ1-5	-	-	TRBV11-2	TGTGCCAGCAGCTTACGCGTCGGGGGCAATCAGCCCCAGCATTTT	CASSLRVGGNQPQHF
TRBJ2-2	few	-	TRBV2	TGTGCCAGCAGTGAGGGGGTTACCGGGGAGCTGTTTTTT	CASSEGVTGELFF
TRBJ2-7	few	TRBD1	TRBV4-3	TGCGCCAGCAGCCAAGATATTAGCCCGGACAGGTCCTACGAGCAGTACTTC	CASSQDISPDRSYEQYF
TRBJ1-1	-	-	TRBV6-1	TGTGCCAGCAGTGAACGTATGAACACTGAAGCTTTCTTT	CASSERMNTEAFF
TRBJ2-3	-	TRBD1	TRBV5-6	TGTGCCAGCAGCTTGGACGGACAGGGATACACAGATACGCAGTATTTT	CASSLDGQGYTDTQYF
TRBJ1-1	-	-	TRBV7-2	TGTGCCAGCAGCTTAGTTGGACAGCCCGAAATGAACACTGAAGCTTTCTTT	CASSLVGQPEMNTEAFF
TRBJ1-1	-	TRBD1	TRBV6-4	TGTGCCAGCAGACCCTTGGACAGGGGTTCGAGGGATAACACTGAAGCTTTCTTT	CASRPLDRGSRDNTEAFF